This entry lists 14 T cell receptor beta chains sequenced from one sample in a study of blood T cell repertoires in COVID-19. Profiled with immunoSEQ multiplex PCR; TCRdb holds only in-frame clones, not every one. The repertoire holds 300,000 to 400,000 clones, with about 91% as singletons. The sample taken for sequencing was peripheral blood. The receptor set was obtained from a man aged 30 to 45 with COVID-19, enrolled during active disease.

The rearrangement uses TRBV29-1 and TRBJ2-3; the D gene is possibly TRBD2 (7 bases). Germline CDR1 and CDR2: SQVTM and ANQGSEA. Trimming stripped 3 bases from V and 4 bases from J, with 20 bases between. The CDR3 runs 16 residues. The CDR3 sequence: CSVDGGRDNRADTQYF. The CDR3 region has the DNA TGCAGCGTTGACGGTGGGAGGGACAACCGGGCAGATACGCAGTATTTT.

This chain uses TRBV2 with TRBJ1-6; TRBD1 agrees at 7 bases. The trim removed 8 bases at V and 5 bases at J, leaving 6 bases unmatched. The CDR3 contains 14 residues. The germline V gene encodes CDR1 SNHLY and CDR2 FYNNEI. The CDR3 spells CASQGDSDNSPLHF. The CDR3 coding sequence is TGTGCCAGCCAGGGGGACAGTGATAATTCACCCCTCCACTTT.

The chain is built from TRBV18 and TRBJ2-7, with a possible D match to TRBD2 (6 bases). Germline CDR1 and CDR2: KGHSH and LQKENI. V dropped 1 base and J dropped 0 bases, with 16 bases sitting between them. There are 17 residues in the CDR3. The DNA of the CDR3 is TGTGCCAGCTCACCACAGGAACTAGCTCAGAGCTCCTACGAGCAGTACTTC. Protein product: CASSPQELAQSSYEQYF.

The chain links TRBV7-9 to TRBJ1-4; 9 bases fit TRBD1. Trimming removed 5 bases from V and 8 bases from J; junction bases left unmatched: 9. Germline V gene data show CDR1 as SEHNR and CDR2 as FQNEAQ (reference sequence). There are 15 residues in the CDR3. The chain's CDR3 is CASSRLRDRVEKLFF. The CDR3, as DNA: TGTGCCAGCAGCAGACTCCGGGACAGGGTAGAAAAACTGTTTTTT.

The chain links TRBV6-6 to TRBJ2-7; the D gene is possibly TRBD2 (6 bases). This CDR3 is 14 amino acids long. V was cut by 6 bases and J by 0 bases, with 12 bases left in between. Germline V gene lookup returns CDR1 MNHNY and CDR2 SVGAGI (reference sequence). CDR3 DNA: TGTGCCAGCAGGACCGACGGGAGCTCCTACGAGCAGTACTTC. Translating gives CASRTDGSSYEQYF.

The chain couples TRBV6-6 to TRBJ2-6; 7 bases match TRBD1. CDR3 length: 18 residues. Per the germline V gene, CDR1 is MNHNY and CDR2 is SVGAGI (reference sequence). Trimming took 5 bases from V and 0 from J; bases not matched to a gene: 10. The CDR3 DNA sequence: TGTGCCAGCAGTCCACGGACAGGAATCAGCTCTGGGGCCAACGTCCTGACTTTC. The encoded protein is CASSPRTGISSGANVLTF.

V is TRBV6-5 and J is TRBJ2-7, with D tentatively TRBD1 (5 bases). The CDR3 is 15 amino acids. V lost 6 bases to trimming and J lost 0 bases, with 15 bases between them. The V gene's germline CDR1 is MNHEY and CDR2 SVGAGI. The CDR3 nucleotides are TGTGCCAGCAGCCGTTCGGACACGCTCTCCTACGAGCAGTACTTC. Translating it yields CASSRSDTLSYEQYF.

V gene TRBV5-4 combines with J gene TRBJ1-2; 8 nucleotides align to TRBD1. This CDR3 comprises 16 residues. Germline V CDR1 and CDR2: SGHNT, YYREEE (reference sequence). J was trimmed by 3 bases and V by 4 bases; bases with no gene match: 11. The CDR3: CASSPGQDRRYYGYTF. The CDR3 DNA reads as TGTGCCAGCAGCCCGGGACAGGATAGGCGATACTATGGCTACACCTTC. Full variable domain (rest looked up from reference TRBV5-4 and TRBJ1-2): ETGVTQSPTHLIKTRGQQVTLRCSSQSGHNTVSWYQQALGQGPQFIFQYYREEENGRGNFPPRFSGLQFPNYSSELNVNALELDDSALYLCASSPGQDRRYYGYTFGSGTRLTVV.

The rearrangement uses TRBV20-1 and TRBJ1-6; 8 bases fit TRBD1. Trimming at V came to 3 bases and at J to 7 bases, leaving 8 bases not matched to a gene. CDR3 length: 15 residues. Germline loops: CDR1 DFQATT, CDR2 SNEGSKA (reference sequence). The CDR3 loop is CSASSGGTGNSPLHF. The CDR3 DNA is TGCAGTGCTAGTTCGGGTGGGACAGGAAATTCACCCCTCCACTTT.

The V call is TRBV9, the J call TRBJ2-7; TRBD1 matches 8 bases. The CDR3 runs to 15 residues. J lost 0 bases, V lost 5 bases, and 7 bases had no gene match. The germline V gene has CDR1 SGDLS and CDR2 YYNGEE. The DNA of the CDR3 is TGTGCCAGCAGTGAAGGACAGGGAAGCTCCTACGAGCAGTACTTC. Translating it yields CASSEGQGSSYEQYF.

This clone showed up just once. This rearrangement joins TRBV5-6 to TRBJ2-7; TRBD1 matches at 7 bases. Germline V lookup: CDR1 SGHDT, CDR2 YYEEEE. This CDR3 region has 15 residues. With 0 bases clipped from V and 2 bases from J, the junction kept 5 bases outside the gene matches. The CDR3 region has the DNA TGTGCCAGCAGCTTGGGTACAGGGGTGGCCTACGAGCAGTACTTC. Protein: CASSLGTGVAYEQYF.

The chain links TRBV3-1 (or the pseudogene TRBV3-2) to TRBJ2-3; D may be TRBD2 (6 bases). The CDR3 totals 18 residues. V dropped 0 bases and J dropped 4 bases, with 20 bases sitting between them. Germline V lookup: CDR1 LGHDT, CDR2 YNNKEL (reference sequence). CDR3 residues: CASSQEYAGLGSPDTQYF. The DNA of the CDR3 is TGTGCCAGCAGCCAAGAGTATGCGGGACTCGGATCGCCAGATACGCAGTATTTT.

This clone has just a few counts. The chain couples TRBV7-9 to TRBJ2-1, with D possibly TRBD1 on 6 matching bases. V lost 3 bases to trimming and J lost 8 bases, with 11 bases between them. The CDR3 contains 13 residues. CDR1 and CDR2 from the germline V gene are SEHNR and FQNEAQ (reference sequence). The CDR3 reads CASSFSGDYEQFF. CDR3 DNA sequence: TGTGCCAGCAGCTTTTCAGGGGATTATGAGCAGTTCTTC. Looking up the rest from reference TRBV7-9 and TRBJ2-1 gives the full variable domain: DTGVSQNPRHKITKRGQNVTFRCDPISEHNRLYWYRQTLGQGPEFLTYFQNEAQLEKSRLLSDRFSAERPKGSFSTLEIQRTEQGDSAMYLCASSFSGDYEQFFGPGTRLTVL.

This chain connects TRBV28 to TRBJ1-4; 7 bases align to TRBD1. J gave up 8 bases and V 2 bases, and 5 bases lay outside the gene matches. The CDR3 has 14 amino acids. CDR1 and CDR2 from the germline V gene are MDHEN and SYDVKM. DNA for the CDR3: TGTGCCAGCAGTTTAACAGGGGTTGGGGAAAAACTGTTTTTT. Protein: CASSLTGVGEKLFF.